One T cell receptor (beta chain) is described in this entry. Its antigen is not identified. CDR3 length: 14 amino acids. The germline V gene encodes CDR1 SGHTA and CDR2 FQGNSA. With 3 bases clipped from V and 9 bases from J, the junction kept 2 bases outside the gene matches. This sample was taken from a study of blood T cells in healthy people across ages. The study's findings and limits: Diversity estimates drawn from one million T cells were deemed underestimates. Higher diversity, along with more naive CD4+ cells, distinguished long-lived donors from aged donors.

A second PCR, run for roughly 7 to 11 cycles, used a sample-barcoded 5' primer plus a J-beta primer mix. Carrying 12 random nucleotides, a template-switch adaptor labeled each individual cDNA molecule. Using its own MiXCR run on the 5' RACE reads, TCRdb lists one record per CDR3 protein. The sample records about 1.7 million distinct CDR3 sequences, about 28% being singletons. This rearrangement joins TRBV7-2 to TRBJ2-1, with 13 bases that match TRBD2. The specimen was blood. The clonotype comes from a woman younger than 45 in good health. Here the CDR3 DNA reads TGTGCCAGCAGCTTGGGACTAGCGGGATCTGAGCAGTTCTTC. It translates to CASSLGLAGSEQFF.